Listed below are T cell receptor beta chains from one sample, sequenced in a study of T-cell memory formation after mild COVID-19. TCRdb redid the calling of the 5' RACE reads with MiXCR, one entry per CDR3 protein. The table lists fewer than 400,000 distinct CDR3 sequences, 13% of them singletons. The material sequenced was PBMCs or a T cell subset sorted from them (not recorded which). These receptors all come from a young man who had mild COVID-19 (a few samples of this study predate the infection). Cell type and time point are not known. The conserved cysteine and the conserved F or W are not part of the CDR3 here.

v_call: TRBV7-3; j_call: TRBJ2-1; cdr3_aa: ASAPGSSYNEQF
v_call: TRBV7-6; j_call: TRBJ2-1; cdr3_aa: ASSQRFNEQF
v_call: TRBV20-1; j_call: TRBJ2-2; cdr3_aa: SARGRAGATGELF
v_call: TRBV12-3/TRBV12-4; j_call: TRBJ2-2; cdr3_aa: ASSLWAGGDTGELF
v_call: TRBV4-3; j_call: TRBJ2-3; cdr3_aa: ASSQVSRGGTQY
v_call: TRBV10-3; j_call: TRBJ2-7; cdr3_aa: AIRSAGGMVYEQY
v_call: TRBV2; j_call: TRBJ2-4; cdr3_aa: ASSERFTAGGKNIQY
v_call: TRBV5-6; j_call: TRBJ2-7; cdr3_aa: ASSSTGLYEQY
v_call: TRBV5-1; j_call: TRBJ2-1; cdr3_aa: ASGTGLLVNEQF
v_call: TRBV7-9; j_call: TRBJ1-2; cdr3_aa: ASSRTGGYT
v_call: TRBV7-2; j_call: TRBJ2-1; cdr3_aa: ASSSPSGSLYNEQF
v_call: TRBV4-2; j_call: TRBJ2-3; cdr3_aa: ASSPSGGFVDTQY
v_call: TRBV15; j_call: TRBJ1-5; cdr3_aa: APGKGVLQPQH
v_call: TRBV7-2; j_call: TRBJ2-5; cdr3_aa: ASSARTSGALGTQY
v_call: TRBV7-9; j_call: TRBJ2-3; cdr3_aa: ASSLFATDTQY
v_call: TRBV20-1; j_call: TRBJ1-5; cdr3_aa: SAVPGGGNQPQH
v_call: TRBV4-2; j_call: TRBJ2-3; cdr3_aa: ASSQDVEAGGDTQY
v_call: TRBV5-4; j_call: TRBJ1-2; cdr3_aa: ATRGGGRGYGYT
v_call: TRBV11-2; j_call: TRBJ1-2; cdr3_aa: ASSLGRGTLNYGYT
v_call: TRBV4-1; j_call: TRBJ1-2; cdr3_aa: ASSQGNYGYT
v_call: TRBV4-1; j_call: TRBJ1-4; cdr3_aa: ASSQERVEYEKLF
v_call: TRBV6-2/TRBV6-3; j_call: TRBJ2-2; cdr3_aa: ASSTVYTGELF
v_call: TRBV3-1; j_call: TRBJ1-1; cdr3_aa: ASSQLRRNTEAF
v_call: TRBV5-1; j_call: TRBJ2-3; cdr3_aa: ASSPLRGGTDTQY
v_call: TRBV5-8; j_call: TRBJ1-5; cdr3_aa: ASSTPGGQPQH
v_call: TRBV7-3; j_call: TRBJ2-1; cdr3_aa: ASSHIPSEGSDEQF
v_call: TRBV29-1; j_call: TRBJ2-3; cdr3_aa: SVGLAGGTDTQY
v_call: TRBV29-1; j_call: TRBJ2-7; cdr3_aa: SVRADPTSYEQY